A selection of T cell receptor beta chains follows, all from one sample in a study of blood T cells in healthy people across ages. From the 5' RACE reads, TCRdb called clonotypes with MiXCR, one entry per CDR3 protein. The top ten hold roughly 10% of the sample, which has roughly 1,500,000 distinct CDR3 sequences, roughly 32% seen once. Material for sequencing was blood. The receptor set was obtained from a woman in her twenties or thirties in good health. CDR3s leave out the opening cysteine and the closing phenylalanine or tryptophan. Fields, in order: V gene, J gene, CDR3 protein.

TRBV20-1	TRBJ1-1	SARDAGVMNTEAF
TRBV7-9	TRBJ2-3	ASSLASRSTDTQY
TRBV18	TRBJ2-1	ASSPPLASGGTNEQF
TRBV20-1	TRBJ2-5	SARPGSAYQETQY
TRBV3-1	TRBJ2-7	ASSQEGTNYEQY
TRBV29-1	TRBJ1-2	SVEEPGGHYGYT
TRBV6-1	TRBJ1-6	ASSDFGASGYNSPLH
TRBV29-1	TRBJ2-4	SVVSEGIAKNIQY
TRBV27	TRBJ2-1	ASSLSPGLATYNEQF
TRBV7-6	TRBJ1-5	ASSLFRHQPQH
TRBV2	TRBJ2-5	ASRDSNQETQY
TRBV6-2/TRBV6-3	TRBJ2-5	ASSYSGLAGEETQY
TRBV4-1	TRBJ2-5	ASSRGQLQETQY
TRBV15	TRBJ2-2	ATSRYGGGTGELF
TRBV20-1	TRBJ1-6	SARRTGQGYPPLH
TRBV5-6	TRBJ2-7	ASSPGWEGSYEQY
TRBV20-1	TRBJ2-7	SARVGLAATYEQY
TRBV30	TRBJ1-5	AWSRTGAYSNQPQH
TRBV12-3/TRBV12-4	TRBJ1-4	ASSLVYEKLF
TRBV20-1	TRBJ1-2	SARQVANYGYT
TRBV7-9	TRBJ1-1	ASGKRAGENTEAF
TRBV4-1	TRBJ2-5	ASSQIRGEAQY
TRBV6-5	TRBJ2-7	ASTPGRGSYEQY
TRBV6-1	TRBJ2-7	ASRYLGYEQY
TRBV30	TRBJ1-2	AGPTGNDYT
TRBV6-6	TRBJ1-5	ASTLRGQPQH
TRBV9	TRBJ2-7	ASSRNWGHDEQY
TRBV20-1	TRBJ2-6	SARGETSGANVLT
TRBV4-1	TRBJ2-3	ASSQEFSTDTQY
TRBV12-3/TRBV12-4	TRBJ2-2	ASSAHHGELF
TRBV6-6	TRBJ2-7	ASSYFQTEQY
TRBV30	TRBJ2-1	ARTSTYNEQF
TRBV6-6	NA	ACSLYEVHEQY
TRBV6-5	TRBJ2-1	ASSRVAGGRNEQF
TRBV14	TRBJ2-1	ASSQAWLTESDEQF
TRBV29-1	TRBJ1-1	SVRDPETEAF
TRBV19	TRBJ2-7	ASSSLQGPYEQY
TRBV9	TRBJ2-3	AGSPGLVEADTQY
TRBV3-1	NA	ASSQTYGAAEQY
TRBV5-1	TRBJ2-1	ASSWPQGRNEQF
TRBV12-3/TRBV12-4	TRBJ1-4	ASSPVRTNEKLF
TRBV20-1	TRBJ2-5	SATSVYRGPRETQY
TRBV10-3	TRBJ1-2	AISESGGSNYGYT
TRBV20-1	TRBJ2-7	SARVMVGYEQY
TRBV7-8	TRBJ1-1	ASSPKGGHGGTEAF
TRBV18	TRBJ2-1	ASSPLRTGNNEQF